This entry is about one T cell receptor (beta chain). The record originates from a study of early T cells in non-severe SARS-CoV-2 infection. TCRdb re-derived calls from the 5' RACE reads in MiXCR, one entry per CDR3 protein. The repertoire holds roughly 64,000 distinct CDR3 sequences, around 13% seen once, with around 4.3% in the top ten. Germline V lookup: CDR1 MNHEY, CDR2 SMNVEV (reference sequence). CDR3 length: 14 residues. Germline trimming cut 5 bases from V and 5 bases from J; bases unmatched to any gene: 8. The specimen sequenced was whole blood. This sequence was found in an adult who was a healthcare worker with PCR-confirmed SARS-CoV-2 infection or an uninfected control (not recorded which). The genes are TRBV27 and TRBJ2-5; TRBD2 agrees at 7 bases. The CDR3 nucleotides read TGTGCCAGCAGTCCGTGGACTAGGGCTGAGACCCAGTACTTC. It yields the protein CASSPWTRAETQYF.